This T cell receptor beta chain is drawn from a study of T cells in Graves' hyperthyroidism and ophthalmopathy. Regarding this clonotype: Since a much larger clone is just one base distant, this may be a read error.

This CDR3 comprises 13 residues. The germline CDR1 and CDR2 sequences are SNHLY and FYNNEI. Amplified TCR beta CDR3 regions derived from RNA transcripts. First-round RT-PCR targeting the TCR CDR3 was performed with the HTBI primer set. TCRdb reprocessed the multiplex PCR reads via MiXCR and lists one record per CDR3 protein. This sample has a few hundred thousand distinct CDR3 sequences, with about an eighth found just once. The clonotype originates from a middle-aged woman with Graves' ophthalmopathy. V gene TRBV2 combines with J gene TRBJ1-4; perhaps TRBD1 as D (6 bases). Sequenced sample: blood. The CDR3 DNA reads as TGTGCCAGCAGTGGGGACAATAATGAAAGACTGTTTTTT. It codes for CASSGDNNERLFF.